This TCR beta chain was observed in a study of T-cell reconstitution after alpha-beta-depleted transplantation in children. The CDR3 runs to 14 residues. J was trimmed by 4 bases and V by 7 bases; bases with no gene match: 7. The V gene's germline CDR1 is SGHTA and CDR2 FQGNSA. This clonotype has just a few counts. TCRbeta library construction was performed incorporating unique molecular identifiers. TCRdb independently ran MiXCR on the PCR reads; one entry per CDR3 protein. Among approximately 240,000 distinct CDR3 sequences listed, 9% to 10% were seen once. This chain connects TRBV7-2 to TRBJ2-7, with 10 bases identical to TRBD1. This sequence was found in a human donor who donated a stem cell graft to a child with SCID. The sample here was PBMCs from the stem cell graft donor, taken from the stem cell graft. CDR3 sequence reads: CASTLGQGKYEQYF. Here the CDR3 DNA reads TGTGCCAGCACCCTGGGACAGGGGAAATACGAGCAGTACTTC.